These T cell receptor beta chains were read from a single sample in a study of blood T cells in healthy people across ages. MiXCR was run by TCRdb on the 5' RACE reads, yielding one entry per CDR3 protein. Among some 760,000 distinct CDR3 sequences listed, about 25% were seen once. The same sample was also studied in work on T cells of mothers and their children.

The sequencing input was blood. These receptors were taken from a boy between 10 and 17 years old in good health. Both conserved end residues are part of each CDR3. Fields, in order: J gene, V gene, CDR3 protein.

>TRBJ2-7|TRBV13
CASSLLADEQYF
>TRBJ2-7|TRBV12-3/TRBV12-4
CASSSQSTSGYEQYF
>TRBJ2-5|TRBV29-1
CSVPGHVETQYF
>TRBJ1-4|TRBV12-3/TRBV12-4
CASSSTGLSTNEKLFF
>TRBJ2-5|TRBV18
CASLVGYQETRYF
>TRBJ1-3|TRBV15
CATSRDSSGNTIYF
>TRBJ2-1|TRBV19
CASSIAGGGNEQFF
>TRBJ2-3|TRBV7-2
CASSLGLAGTSSTDTQYF
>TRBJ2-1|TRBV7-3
CASSDASGSNNEQFF
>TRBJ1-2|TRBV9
CASSVDRGFYGYTF
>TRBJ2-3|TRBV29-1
CSVAGTSGRTTDTQYF
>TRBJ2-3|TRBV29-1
CSVEGQLYTDTQYF
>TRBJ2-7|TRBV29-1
CSVEVTAYEQYF
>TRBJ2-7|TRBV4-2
CASSRWDSTYEQYF
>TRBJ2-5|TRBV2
CASSPGTAGKETQYF
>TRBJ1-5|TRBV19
CASSILTGGSNQPQHF
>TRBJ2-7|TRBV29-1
CSVEVTGGDYEQYF
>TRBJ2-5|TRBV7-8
CASSSTGAETQYF
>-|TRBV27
CASSRGDRANEQYF
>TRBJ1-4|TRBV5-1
CASSLDDEKLFF
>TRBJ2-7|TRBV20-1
CSARTGESYEQYF
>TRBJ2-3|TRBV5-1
CASSPLLAGHGTQYF
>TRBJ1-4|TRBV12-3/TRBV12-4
CASSSTPGSEKLFF
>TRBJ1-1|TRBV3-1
CASSTRNTEAFF
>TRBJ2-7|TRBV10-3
CAISDSLAGVVYEQYF
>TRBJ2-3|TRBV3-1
CASSQESFFGAMSTDTQYF
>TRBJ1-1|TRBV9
CASSVAPGLGTEAFF
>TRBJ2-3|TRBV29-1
CSVLDSSTDTQYF
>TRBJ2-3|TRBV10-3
CAIREGSSTFTDTQYF
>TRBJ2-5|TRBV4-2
CASSHLVSETQYF
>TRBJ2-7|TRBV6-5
CASKFSGMDEQYF
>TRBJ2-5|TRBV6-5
CASSYGVAGGDFQETQYF
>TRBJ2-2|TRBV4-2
CASSPRTGANTGELFF
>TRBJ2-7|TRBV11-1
CASSPLRDLSYEQYF
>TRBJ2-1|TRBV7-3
CASSANGDHNEQFF
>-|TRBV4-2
CASSHLTGGTYEQYF
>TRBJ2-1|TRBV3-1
CASSQGSSSYNEQFF
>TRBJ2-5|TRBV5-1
CASSGLPGQSQETQYF
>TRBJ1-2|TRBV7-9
CASSSGQFSNYGYTF
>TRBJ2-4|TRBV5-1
CASSLEGHIQYF
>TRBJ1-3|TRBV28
CASNAVGRNTIYF
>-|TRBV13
CAGSASGATYEQYF
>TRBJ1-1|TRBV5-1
CASSPGQGGANTEAFF
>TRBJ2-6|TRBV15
CATSRRSSGANVLTF
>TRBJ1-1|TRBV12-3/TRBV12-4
CASSPRLGQENTEAFF
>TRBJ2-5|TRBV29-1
CSVGAGTQYF